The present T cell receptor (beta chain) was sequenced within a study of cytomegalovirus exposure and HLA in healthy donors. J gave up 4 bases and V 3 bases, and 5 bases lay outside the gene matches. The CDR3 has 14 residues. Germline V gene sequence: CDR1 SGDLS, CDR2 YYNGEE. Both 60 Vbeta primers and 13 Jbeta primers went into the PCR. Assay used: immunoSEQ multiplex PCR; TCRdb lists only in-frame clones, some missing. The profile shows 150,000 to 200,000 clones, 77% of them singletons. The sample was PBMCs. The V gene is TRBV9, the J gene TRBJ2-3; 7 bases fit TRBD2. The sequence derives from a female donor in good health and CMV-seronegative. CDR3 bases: TGTGCCAGCAGCGCCTCGGGGGGATCAGATACGCAGTATTTT. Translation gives CASSASGGSDTQYF.